This section outlines one TCR beta chain sequence together with its context. Adult donors, all healthy and HIV-negative, had no recent acute infections or vaccinations. Genomic DNA from each subset was divided evenly over several immunoSEQ plates. Generated by immunoSEQ multiplex PCR, the TCRdb table keeps only in-frame clones and is missing some. The sample lists 400,000 to 600,000 clones; about 76% were seen once. These data originate in a study of shared clonotypes between healthy human individuals. The wider study: Contributing individuals were two females and three males aged 18 to 49.

The specimen was PBMCs. The TCR comes from a woman in her thirties or forties in good health. Some clones in this sample may be carry-over from other donors' samples.

DNA for the CDR3: TGCGCCAGCAGCTTTCAGGAACGCTCCTACGAGCAGTACTTC. Amino acids: CASSFQERSYEQYF. This chain connects TRBV5-1 to TRBJ2-7, with D unclear. This CDR3 is 14 amino acids long. Germline V gives CDR1 SGHRS, CDR2 YFSETQ. Trimming took off 2 bases at V and 0 bases at J, with 9 bases between the two ends. The full variable domain, in which reference TRBV5-1 and TRBJ2-7 provide the parts outside the CDR3, is KAGVTQTPRYLIKTRGQQVTLSCSPISGHRSVSWYQQTPGQGLQFLFEYFSETQRNKGNFPGRFSGRQFSNSRSEMNVSTLELGDSALYLCASSFQERSYEQYFGPGTRLTVT.